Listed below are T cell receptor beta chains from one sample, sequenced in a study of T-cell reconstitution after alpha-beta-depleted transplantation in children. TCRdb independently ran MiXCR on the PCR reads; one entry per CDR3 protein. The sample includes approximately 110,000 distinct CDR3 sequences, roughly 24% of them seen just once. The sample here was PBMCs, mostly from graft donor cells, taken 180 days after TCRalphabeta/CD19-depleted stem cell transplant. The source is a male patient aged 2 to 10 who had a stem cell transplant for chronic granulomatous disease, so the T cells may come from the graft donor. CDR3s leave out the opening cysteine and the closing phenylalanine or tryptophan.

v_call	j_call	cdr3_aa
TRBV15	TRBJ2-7	ATSRDHRANEQY
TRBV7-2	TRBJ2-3	ASSSGLGGSSDTQY
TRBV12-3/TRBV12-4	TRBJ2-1	ASSLRTSGGSYNEQF
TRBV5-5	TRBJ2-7	ASSLDPGKVGEQY
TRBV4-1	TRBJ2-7	ASSQGDRPLEQY
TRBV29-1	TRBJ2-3	SVSSWGTDTQY
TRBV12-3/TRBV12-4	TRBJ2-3	ASSLGLSGDTQY
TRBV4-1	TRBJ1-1	ASSQAGVRTEAF
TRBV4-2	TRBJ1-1	ASSQDRGEAF
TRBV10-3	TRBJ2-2	AISGRVSGELF
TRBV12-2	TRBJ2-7	ASRLVKQVGLAVSYEQY
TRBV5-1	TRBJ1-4	ASSLGGFGEKLF
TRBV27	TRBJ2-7	ASSRGGTYEQY
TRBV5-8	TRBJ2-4	ASSSTAKNIQY
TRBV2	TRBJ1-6	ASCPGTVNSPLH
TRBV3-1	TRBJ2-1	ASSHGLLGNEQF
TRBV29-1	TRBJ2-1	SVPMIGGANEQF
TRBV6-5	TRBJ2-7	ASISTTLDYEQY
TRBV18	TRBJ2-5	ASSGWRGRQETQY
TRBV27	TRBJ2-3	ASSLSKSGTQY
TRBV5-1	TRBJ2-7	ASSLEPGKVSYEQY
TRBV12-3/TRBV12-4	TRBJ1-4	ASRSRQGPDEKLF
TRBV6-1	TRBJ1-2	ASSRDLNYGYT
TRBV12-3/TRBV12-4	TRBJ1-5	ASSLKGYSNQPQH
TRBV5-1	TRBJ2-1	ASSLGQGMGEQF
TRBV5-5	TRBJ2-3	ASSTKGGLLTDTQY
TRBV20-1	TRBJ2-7	SAREGDLPSYEQY
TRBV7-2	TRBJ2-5	ASSLGRGSQETQY
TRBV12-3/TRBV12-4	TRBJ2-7	ASSPQGFVYEQY
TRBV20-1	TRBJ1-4	SAIPGQGHEKLF
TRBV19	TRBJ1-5	ASSIFPGGQGRNQPQH
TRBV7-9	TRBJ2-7	ASSKLPGQGLDEQY
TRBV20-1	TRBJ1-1	SAATLNTEAF
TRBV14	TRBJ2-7	ASSQERELYEQY
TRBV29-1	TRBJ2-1	STQSSYNEQF
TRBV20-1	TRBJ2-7	SAREASLTYEQY
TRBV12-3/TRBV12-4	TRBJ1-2	ASSKWTARTSGYT
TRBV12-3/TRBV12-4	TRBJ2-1	ASSHSGTGDNNEQF
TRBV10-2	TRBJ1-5	ASSAGMNQPQH
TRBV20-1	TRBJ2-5	SASPTREPETQY
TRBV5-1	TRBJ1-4	ASSSWPNEKLF
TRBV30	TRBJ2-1	AWDREYNEQF
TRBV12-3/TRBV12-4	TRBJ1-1	ASSPQGALTEAF
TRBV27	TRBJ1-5	ASSRTASIGGHQPQH
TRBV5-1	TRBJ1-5	ASSLSGEQPQH
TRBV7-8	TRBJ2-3	ASSPSRLSTDTQY
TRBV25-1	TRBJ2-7	ASSGPGQGNSEQY
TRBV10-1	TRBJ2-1	ASSERRIGTDEQF
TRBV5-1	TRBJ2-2	ASSLGTGSGELF
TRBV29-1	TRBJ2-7	SVTPGLAPYEQY
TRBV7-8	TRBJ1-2	ASSLLYRDRAYGYT
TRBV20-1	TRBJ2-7	SATGTSSYEQY
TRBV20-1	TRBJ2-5	SARRAVQETQY
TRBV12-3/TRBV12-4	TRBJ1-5	ASSLGQGFQPQH
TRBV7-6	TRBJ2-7	ASSLVSTFGEQY
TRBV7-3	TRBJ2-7	ASSLFPGGGYEQY
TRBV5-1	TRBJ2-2	ASRSPGQQNTGELF
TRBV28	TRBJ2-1	ASSPRDRGKQF
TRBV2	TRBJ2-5	ASSGSGTIQTQY